These 22 T cell receptor beta chains originate from one sample sequenced in a study of cytomegalovirus exposure and HLA in healthy donors. Both 60 Vbeta primers and 13 Jbeta primers went into the PCR. Profiled with immunoSEQ multiplex PCR; TCRdb holds only in-frame clones, not every one. The listing records about 42,000 clones. What was sequenced was PBMCs. All receptors derive from a man aged 25-45 years in good health and CMV-seronegative.

The chain uses TRBV4-3 and TRBJ2-7; 11 nucleotides match TRBD1. Germline assignment: CDR1 LGHNA and CDR2 YSLEER. V shed 3 bases, J shed 3 bases, and the junction held 10 bases outside the gene matches. There are 17 residues in the CDR3. In DNA, the CDR3 is TGCGCCAGCAGCCACCTGTCGTCGGGGACAGGGGGCTACGAGCAGTACTTC. Translated: CASSHLSSGTGGYEQYF.

The rearrangement joins TRBV30 to TRBJ2-2, with 12 bases lining up with TRBD2. CDR1 and CDR2 from the germline V gene are GTSNPN and SVGIG (reference sequence). The trim removed 4 bases at V and 5 bases at J, leaving 5 bases unmatched. This CDR3 comprises 15 residues. The CDR3 loop reads CAWNSLAGGTGELFF. The CDR3 nucleotides read TGTGCCTGGAACAGTCTAGCGGGAGGGACCGGGGAGCTGTTTTTT.

The rearrangement joins TRBV5-4 to TRBJ2-7; TRBD2 matches 7 bases. The CDR3 length is 16 residues. The junction had 10 bases not matched to a gene; V was cut back by 4 bases and J by 0 bases. The germline V gene has CDR1 SGHNT and CDR2 YYREEE (reference sequence). As DNA, the CDR3 is TGTGCCAGCAGCCTCGGTTTTGGCGGGAGCTCCTACGAGCAGTACTTC. This encodes CASSLGFGGSSYEQYF.

The rearrangement joins TRBV18 to TRBJ2-2; the match to TRBD1 covers 7 bases. The ends lost 7 bases at V and 4 bases at J; junction bases unmatched: 3. From germline, CDR1 is KGHSH and CDR2 LQKENI. The CDR3 loop spans 13 amino acids. The CDR3 sequence: CASYSGGTGELFF. CDR3 nucleotides: TGTGCCAGCTATTCAGGGGGCACCGGGGAGCTGTTTTTT.

J is TRBJ1-1 and V is TRBV30; tentatively, D is TRBD1 (5 bases). The germline gives CDR1 GTSNPN, CDR2 SVGIG (reference sequence). The V end was cut by 4 bases, the J end by 2 bases, with 20 bases between. The CDR3 covers 16 residues. CDR3 nucleotides: TGTGCCTGGATGGTAAGGCGGGGGTCGTATAACACTGAAGCTTTCTTT. Residues: CAWMVRRGSYNTEAFF.

The V gene is TRBV9, the J gene TRBJ2-3, with 11 bases lining up with TRBD2. There are 15 residues in the CDR3. V trimming: 4 bases; J trimming: 5 bases; junction bases outside the gene matches: 6. Looked up from germline, CDR1 is SGDLS and CDR2 is YYNGEE. The CDR3 spells CASSPGTSGIDTQYF. The CDR3 DNA sequence: TGTGCCAGCAGCCCCGGGACTAGCGGTATAGATACGCAGTATTTT.

The V call is TRBV4-3, the J call TRBJ2-7; D possibly corresponds to TRBD1 (6 bases). Per germline, CDR1 LGHNA and CDR2 YSLEER. V was trimmed by 4 bases and J by 0 bases, leaving 16 bases between them. CDR3 length: 16 residues. CDR3 loop: CASSPQAGAYSYEQYF. DNA for the CDR3: TGCGCCAGCAGCCCCCAAGCAGGGGCTTACTCCTACGAGCAGTACTTC.

The chain couples TRBV5-1 to TRBJ1-1; 9 bases line up with TRBD1. The CDR3 loop spans 15 amino acids. Germline V gene sequence: CDR1 SGHRS, CDR2 YFSETQ. Losses at the gene ends were 4 bases for V and 5 bases for J; bases not matched to a gene: 9. CDR3 DNA sequence: TGCGCCAGCAGCCTGGACAGGGGCGGTAGGACTGAAGCTTTCTTT. It codes for CASSLDRGGRTEAFF.

This chain joins TRBV19 and TRBJ2-4; D gene unclear. Germline loops: CDR1 LNHDA, CDR2 SQIVND (reference sequence). Trimming took off 7 bases at V and 3 bases at J, with 10 bases between the two ends. The CDR3 consists of 13 residues. CDR3 sequence: CASKDTDKNIQYF. DNA of the CDR3: TGTGCCAGTAAAGACACGGACAAAAACATTCAGTACTTC.

The J gene is TRBJ2-7, the V gene TRBV6-1, with 8 nucleotides matching TRBD2. The germline CDR1 and CDR2 sequences are MNHNS and SASEGT. Unmatched junction bases numbered 8, after V lost 4 bases and J lost 0 bases. The CDR3 is 16 residues long. CDR3 sequence (DNA): TGTGCCAGCAGTGCCCCCGTCCGGGAGGGCTCCTACGAGCAGTACTTC. Translation: CASSAPVREGSYEQYF.

This chain joins TRBV9 and TRBJ1-6, with D possibly being TRBD1 (5 bases). This CDR3 is 16 amino acids long. Trimming shortened V by 0 bases and J by 10 bases, and 17 bases separated the two germline ends. Germline V gene data show CDR1 as SGDLS and CDR2 as YYNGEE. The CDR3 spells CASSVGGTGVGSPLHF. Written as DNA, the CDR3 is TGTGCCAGCAGCGTAGGGGGAACAGGAGTAGGATCACCCCTCCACTTT.

J is TRBJ2-1 and V is TRBV4-3; D is possibly TRBD2 (5 bases). Trimming pared 4 bases from V and 6 bases from J, leaving 13 bases between. The CDR3 spans 14 residues. Germline-derived CDR1 and CDR2 are LGHNA and YSLEER. The CDR3 spells CASSPGVASNEQFF. The DNA for the CDR3 is TGCGCCAGCAGCCCCGGGGTGGCCTCCAATGAGCAGTTCTTC.

V gene TRBV18 combines with J gene TRBJ2-2; 11 nucleotides match TRBD2. V lost 4 bases and J lost 4; bases outside the gene matches: 5. Per germline, CDR1 KGHSH and CDR2 LQKENI. CDR3 length equals 16 residues. In DNA, the CDR3 is TGTGCCAGCTCACTTGGACTAGCGGGTCCCACCGGGGAGCTGTTTTTT. Protein: CASSLGLAGPTGELFF.

J is TRBJ1-1 and V is TRBV5-6, with TRBD1 matching 8 bases. V lost 4 bases, J lost 5 bases, and 10 bases stayed unmatched. Germline CDR1 and CDR2: SGHDT and YYEEEE. The CDR3 has 15 residues. CDR3 loop: CASSPMGTGGTEAFF. The CDR3 DNA sequence: TGTGCCAGCAGCCCCATGGGGACAGGTGGGACTGAAGCTTTCTTT.

V gene TRBV7-6 combines with J gene TRBJ2-5; the D gene is possibly TRBD2 (6 bases). The germline V gene encodes CDR1 SGHVS and CDR2 FNYEAQ. V lost 5 bases and J 1 base, leaving 20 bases between the germline ends. The CDR3 is 17 residues long. The chain's CDR3 is CASSNRRTGRPQETQYF. The CDR3 nucleotides are TGTGCCAGCAGCAACCGTCGGACCGGGAGACCCCAAGAGACCCAGTACTTC. Drawing the rest from reference TRBV7-6 and TRBJ2-5, the complete variable domain is GAGVSQSPRYKVTKRGQDVALRCDPISGHVSLYWYRQALGQGPEFLTYFNYEAQQDKSGLPNDRFSAERPEGSISTLTIQRTEQRDSAMYRCASSNRRTGRPQETQYFGPGTRLLVL.

This sequence joins TRBV18 and TRBJ1-2; no reliable D call. V was pared by 5 bases and J by 3 bases, with 10 bases between. This CDR3 spans 13 amino acids. Germline values: CDR1 KGHSH, CDR2 LQKENI. CDR3 protein: CASSTRVDYGYTF. Written as DNA, the CDR3 is TGTGCCAGCTCAACGAGGGTAGACTATGGCTACACCTTC.

V is TRBV7-4 and J is TRBJ2-5, with 7 bases lining up with TRBD1. The V and J ends lost 2 bases and 5 bases, in that order; junction bases with no gene match: 5. Germline V gene data show CDR1 as SGHVT and CDR2 as SQSDAQ. The CDR3 has 14 residues. The CDR3 loop reads CASSLSTGTETQYF. The CDR3 DNA follows: TGTGCCAGCAGCTTATCGACAGGGACGGAGACCCAGTACTTC.

The rearrangement links TRBV18 to TRBJ1-1; no definite D call. Germline-derived CDR1 and CDR2 are KGHSH and LQKENI. Trimming left V 8 bases short and J 1 base short, with 11 bases between. The length of the CDR3 is 13 residues. CDR3 sequence reads: CASGSKENTEAFF. The CDR3 DNA sequence: TGTGCCAGCGGGAGCAAGGAGAACACTGAAGCTTTCTTT. The full variable domain, completed using reference TRBV18 and TRBJ1-1, is NAGVMQNPRHLVRRRGQEARLRCSPMKGHSHVYWYRQLPEEGLKFMVYLQKENIIDESGMPKERFSAEFPKEGPSILRIQQVVRGDSAAYFCASGSKENTEAFFGQGTRLTVV.

This chain uses TRBV6-1 with TRBJ1-1, with 8 bases aligning to TRBD1. V was clipped by 7 bases and J by 11 bases; unmatched bases: 15. The CDR3 length is 14 residues. Germline values: CDR1 MNHNS, CDR2 SASEGT. The CDR3 loop is CASKAQGGFSEAFF. The CDR3 DNA follows: TGTGCCAGCAAAGCACAGGGGGGGTTCTCGGAGGCTTTCTTT.

J is TRBJ1-1 and V is TRBV5-1, with 8 bases aligning to TRBD1. The V gene end was trimmed by 0 bases and the J gene end by 2 bases; junction bases not matched to a gene: 3. The CDR3 is 15 residues long. Germline V CDR1 and CDR2: SGHRS, YFSETQ. CDR3 coding DNA: TGCGCCAGCAGCTTGGCAGGGGGCGTAAACACTGAAGCTTTCTTT. Translating it yields CASSLAGGVNTEAFF.

This chain joins TRBV18 and TRBJ2-3; a weak D match, TRBD1 (6 bases). The CDR3 contains 13 residues. Germline V gene sequence: CDR1 KGHSH, CDR2 LQKENI. The ends were cut back, 6 bases at V and 2 bases at J, with 9 bases in the middle. This chain's CDR3 is CASSGQTTDTQYF. The CDR3 DNA follows: TGTGCCAGCTCGGGACAAACCACAGATACGCAGTATTTT.

The chain links TRBV4-3 to TRBJ1-5, with a tentative D call TRBD1 (6 bases). Looked up from germline, CDR1 is LGHNA and CDR2 is YSLEER. The V end lost 3 bases, the J end lost 2 bases, and 11 bases lay between the germline ends. The CDR3 totals 15 residues. The CDR3 sequence: CASSQGRQGNQPQHF. The DNA of the CDR3 is TGCGCCAGCAGCCAGGGGAGACAGGGCAATCAGCCCCAGCATTTT.